These 24 T cell receptor beta chains came from one sample sequenced in a study of blood T cell repertoires in COVID-19. Here immunoSEQ multiplex PCR was the method, and the copy in TCRdb shows in-frame clones only, minus some. The sample records under 350,000 clones, roughly 85% being singletons. The sample taken for sequencing was peripheral blood. These receptors were taken from a woman between 50 and 59 years old who had recovered from COVID-19.

The V gene is TRBV30, the J gene TRBJ1-3; D might be TRBD1 (5 bases). The V end was cut by 2 bases, the J end by 10 bases, with 12 bases between. CDR1 and CDR2 from the germline V gene are GTSNPN and SVGIG (reference sequence). This CDR3 contains 12 residues. The chain's CDR3 is CAWSPGGGTIYF. In DNA, the CDR3 is TGTGCCTGGAGTCCGGGGGGTGGGACCATATATTTT.

In this sample, this clone turned up many times. This sequence joins TRBV28 and TRBJ1-5, with TRBD1 matching 9 bases. The CDR3 totals 16 residues. The germline V gene encodes CDR1 MDHEN and CDR2 SYDVKM. V dropped 3 bases and J dropped 2; count of bases not matched to a gene: 5. CDR3 bases: TGTGCCAGCAGTTTGATGGGACAGGGAGGCAATCAGCCCCAGCATTTT. It is translated as CASSLMGQGGNQPQHF.

This CDR3 reads CASRPELSSNQPQHF. DNA of the CDR3: TGTGCCAGCAGACCAGAATTAAGTAGCAATCAGCCCCAGCATTTT. The chain has TRBV28 and TRBJ1-5, with D unclear. Germline V gives CDR1 MDHEN, CDR2 SYDVKM. This CDR3 has 15 amino acids. V lost 6 bases, J lost 0 bases, and 12 bases lay in between.

V usage is TRBV28 and J usage is TRBJ1-5, with TRBD1 as a possible D gene (5 bases). The CDR3 extends over 14 amino acids. With 8 bases removed from V and 0 bases from J, the gap between germline ends came to 11 bases. Germline CDR1 MDHEN, CDR2 SYDVKM. The CDR3: CASWGGVSNQPQHF. CDR3 in DNA: TGTGCCAGCTGGGGAGGGGTTAGCAATCAGCCCCAGCATTTT. Supplemented by reference TRBV28 and TRBJ1-5, the full variable domain reads DVKVTQSSRYLVKRTGEKVFLECVQDMDHENMFWYRQDPGLGLRLIYFSYDVKMKEKGDIPEGYSVSREKKERFSLILESASTNQTSMYLCASWGGVSNQPQHFGDGTRLSIL.

The chain joins TRBV28 to TRBJ1-5, with 7 positions matching TRBD1. CDR3 length equals 14 residues. Trimming took 3 bases from V and 6 from J; bases not matched to a gene: 5. Germline loops: CDR1 MDHEN, CDR2 SYDVKM. CDR3 sequence: CASSFQGGIQPQHF. The DNA for the CDR3 is TGTGCCAGCAGTTTTCAGGGGGGAATTCAGCCCCAGCATTTT.

This clone was observed a single time. V and J are TRBV10-1 and TRBJ2-1; 8 nucleotides agree with TRBD2. Germline CDR1 is WNHNN and CDR2 is SYGVQD (reference sequence). The CDR3 runs to 17 residues. V dropped 4 bases and J dropped 0; count of bases not matched to a gene: 8. CDR3 sequence (DNA): TGCGCCAGCAGTGTTGCGGGGGGCAACACCTCCTACAATGAGCAGTTCTTC. This gives the protein CASSVAGGNTSYNEQFF.

V is TRBV5-6 and J is TRBJ2-7, with D tentatively TRBD1 (6 bases). This CDR3 is 13 amino acids long. Deletions cut 5 bases from V and 4 bases from J, with 13 bases between. Germline values: CDR1 SGHDT, CDR2 YYEEEE. The CDR3 reads CASSSGVRYEQYF. DNA of the CDR3: TGTGCCAGCAGTTCAGGGGTGAGGTACGAGCAGTACTTC.

The chain combines TRBV7-2 with TRBJ2-6; D possibly corresponds to TRBD1 (6 bases). V lost 4 bases, J lost 1 base, and 14 bases lay in between. The CDR3 runs 17 residues. The germline gives CDR1 SGHTA, CDR2 FQGNSA. CDR3 in amino acids: CASSSSPRGSGANVLTF. The CDR3 DNA reads TGTGCCAGCAGCTCTTCACCGAGGGGGTCTGGGGCCAACGTCCTGACTTTC.

This chain uses TRBV3-1 (or the pseudogene TRBV3-2) with TRBJ2-4; 7 bases are shared with TRBD2. This CDR3 contains 15 residues. With V trimmed by 0 bases and J by 6 bases, 5 bases remained unmatched. Per germline, CDR1 LGHDT and CDR2 YNNKEL (reference sequence). The CDR3 loop reads CASSQDLASGNIQYF. The CDR3 DNA reads TGTGCCAGCAGCCAAGATCTCGCTAGCGGAAACATTCAGTACTTC.

This clone was recorded once. The chain employs TRBV28 and TRBJ2-3; D is perhaps TRBD1 (6 bases). Germline V gene lookup returns CDR1 MDHEN and CDR2 SYDVKM. V lost 7 bases, J lost 6 bases, and 14 bases lay in between. The CDR3 covers 13 residues. Here the CDR3 DNA reads TGTGCCAGCATGGACAGCCTTTGGGATACGCAGTATTTT. Translation: CASMDSLWDTQYF.

This chain uses TRBV7-2 with TRBJ1-3; no clear D. The CDR3 totals 15 residues. Germline CDR1 is SGHTA and CDR2 is FQGNSA. Trimming removed 7 bases from V and 4 bases from J, with 17 bases in between. The CDR3 region has the DNA TGTGCCAGCAATCAGGCCGCGGGTCCCGGAAACACCATATATTTT. Translating it yields CASNQAAGPGNTIYF.

The count of this clone is one. J is TRBJ1-2 and V is TRBV4-3; D ambiguous. This CDR3 is built from 16 residues. With 0 bases removed from V and 4 bases from J, the gap between germline ends came to 15 bases. The V gene's germline CDR1 is LGHNA and CDR2 YSLEER. DNA of the CDR3: TGCGCCAGCAGCCAAGAGAGGTTCGGCGGTTCCTATGGCTACACCTTC. Its protein is CASSQERFGGSYGYTF.

This chain joins TRBV7-6 and TRBJ2-7; a weak D match, TRBD2 (6 bases). The CDR3 consists of 15 residues. V was pared by 5 bases and J by 0 bases, with 14 bases between. Germline V lookup: CDR1 SGHVS, CDR2 FNYEAQ. Here the CDR3 reads CASSAAGRDSYEQYF. The CDR3 nucleotides are TGTGCCAGCAGCGCCGCCGGGCGGGACTCCTACGAGCAGTACTTC.

Note on this clone: Other DNA sequences from this sample encode an identical CDR3 as well. The rearrangement uses TRBV20-1 and TRBJ2-7; D possibly corresponds to TRBD1 (5 bases). The CDR3 sequence is 11 residues long. The V and J ends lost 2 bases and 4 bases respectively, with 6 bases between them. Germline lookup yields CDR1 DFQATT and CDR2 SNEGSKA (reference sequence). CDR3 residues: CSARQGYEQYF. The CDR3 coding sequence is TGCAGTGCTAGACAGGGTTACGAGCAGTACTTC.

The chain recombines TRBV19 with TRBJ1-2; 9 bases fit TRBD1. CDR1 and CDR2 (germline): LNHDA, SQIVND (reference sequence). The CDR3 covers 14 residues. V was clipped by 0 bases and J by 6 bases; unmatched bases: 2. The CDR3 loop reads CASSIDRTGDGYTF. CDR3 in DNA: TGTGCCAGTAGTATAGACCGGACAGGGGATGGCTACACCTTC.

The genes are TRBV18 and TRBJ2-7; a possible D gene is TRBD2 (5 bases). Germline CDR1 reads KGHSH; CDR2 reads LQKENI. V was pared by 8 bases and J by 2 bases, with 13 bases between. This CDR3 contains 13 residues. Written as DNA, the CDR3 is TGTGCCAGCAGACCGGACTCAACCTACGAGCAGTACTTC. Protein: CASRPDSTYEQYF.

V and J are TRBV2 and TRBJ1-1; 7 positions match TRBD1. CDR1 SNHLY and CDR2 FYNNEI come from the germline V gene. CDR3 length equals 14 residues. V lost 4 bases to trimming and J lost 3 bases; unmatched junction nucleotides: 5. CDR3 residues: CASSGTTGDTEAFF. The CDR3 region has the DNA TGTGCCAGCAGTGGGACTACAGGGGACACTGAAGCTTTCTTT.

This clone was detected once. V and J are TRBV19 and TRBJ1-5, with no clear D. CDR1 LNHDA and CDR2 SQIVND come from the germline V gene (reference sequence). Trimming took off 3 bases at V and 0 bases at J, with 15 bases between the two ends. This CDR3 has 17 amino acids. The CDR3 nucleotides read TGTGCCAGTAGTATCTCTCCTCGGAGATATAGCAATCAGCCCCAGCATTTT. Translated, it gives CASSISPRRYSNQPQHF.

The V gene is TRBV9, the J gene TRBJ2-3; TRBD2 agrees at 9 bases. This CDR3 has 15 amino acids. Germline CDR1 reads SGDLS; CDR2 reads YYNGEE. Trimming at V came to 3 bases and at J to 2 bases, leaving 4 bases not matched to a gene. The CDR3 bases are TGTGCCAGCAGCGGTAGCGGGGGATCCACAGATACGCAGTATTTT. Translated, it gives CASSGSGGSTDTQYF.

This chain uses TRBV6-2 or TRBV6-3 with TRBJ2-7, with no clear D. The CDR3 sequence is 13 residues long. Germline CDR1 is MNHEY and CDR2 is SVGEGT. Trimming pared 0 bases from V and 2 bases from J, leaving 5 bases between. CDR3 sequence: CASSYSWPYEQYF. The CDR3 DNA reads as TGTGCCAGCAGTTACTCGTGGCCCTACGAGCAGTACTTC.

CDR3 sequence reads: CASSLSRGDLPYEQYF. The DNA of the CDR3 is TGTGCCAGCAGCTTGAGTCGGGGGGACTTACCCTACGAGCAGTACTTC. The genes are TRBV5-5 and TRBJ2-7, with 7 positions matching TRBD2. The length of the CDR3 is 16 residues. The J segment lost 2 bases and the V segment lost 1 base, leaving 9 bases of the junction unmatched. Germline V lookup: CDR1 SGHKS, CDR2 YYEKEE (reference sequence). Looking up the rest from reference TRBV5-5 and TRBJ2-7 gives the full variable domain: DAGVTQSPTHLIKTRGQQVTLRCSPISGHKSVSWYQQVLGQGPQFIFQYYEKEERGRGNFPDRFSARQFPNYSSELNVNALLLGDSALYLCASSLSRGDLPYEQYFGPGTRLTVT.

Comment on this clone: Other nucleotide sequences from this sample produce the same CDR3. This chain links TRBV7-9 with TRBJ1-1; perhaps TRBD1 as D (5 bases). This CDR3 has 13 residues. The ends were cut back, 5 bases at V and 1 base at J, with 8 bases in the middle. CDR1 and CDR2 (germline): SEHNR, FQNEAQ (reference sequence). CDR3 sequence: CASSPQGNTEAFF. Written as DNA, the CDR3 is TGTGCCAGCAGCCCCCAGGGGAACACTGAAGCTTTCTTT.

CDR3 nucleotide sequence: TGCGCCAGCAGCCAAGCCAGCGGGGGGGCCCCAGATACGCAGTATTTT. Translation gives CASSQASGGAPDTQYF. The chain has TRBV4-3 and TRBJ2-3; 10 bases are shared with TRBD2. The CDR3 loop spans 16 amino acids. CDR1 and CDR2 (germline): LGHNA, YSLEER. J was trimmed by 4 bases and V by 1 base; bases with no gene match: 5.

The chain employs TRBV5-4 and TRBJ2-1, with 10 bases matching TRBD2. The CDR3 runs to 15 residues. Germline lookup yields CDR1 SGHNT and CDR2 YYREEE (reference sequence). Losses at the gene ends were 4 bases for V and 3 bases for J; bases not matched to a gene: 4. The CDR3 nucleotides read TGTGCCAGCAGCCAACTAGCGGGGAACTACAATGAGCAGTTCTTC. Its translation is CASSQLAGNYNEQFF.